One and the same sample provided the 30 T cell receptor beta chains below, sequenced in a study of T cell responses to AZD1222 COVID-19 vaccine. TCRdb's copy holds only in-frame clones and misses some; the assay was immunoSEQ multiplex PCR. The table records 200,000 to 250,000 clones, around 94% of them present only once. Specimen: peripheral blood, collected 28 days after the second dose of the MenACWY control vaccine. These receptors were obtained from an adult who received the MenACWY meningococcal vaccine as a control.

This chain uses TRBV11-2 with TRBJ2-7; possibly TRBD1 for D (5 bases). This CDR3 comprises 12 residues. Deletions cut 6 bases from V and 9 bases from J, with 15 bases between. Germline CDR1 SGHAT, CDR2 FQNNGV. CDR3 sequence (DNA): TGTGCCAGCAGAGGGGTTGGGGTAGGGCAGTACTTC. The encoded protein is CASRGVGVGQYF.

The DNA of the CDR3 is TGTGCCTGGACGGGTAGAGGGTGGGACACTGAAGCTTTCTTT. It specifies CAWTGRGWDTEAFF. The chain recombines TRBV30 with TRBJ1-1; D ambiguous. The V gene's germline CDR1 is GTSNPN and CDR2 SVGIG (reference sequence). V lost 4 bases, J lost 3 bases, and 15 bases lay in between. The CDR3 consists of 14 residues.

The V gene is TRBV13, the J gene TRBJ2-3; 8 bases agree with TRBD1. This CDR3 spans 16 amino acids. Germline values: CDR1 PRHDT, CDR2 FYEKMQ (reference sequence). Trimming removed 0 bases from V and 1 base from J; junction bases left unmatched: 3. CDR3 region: CASSLGGQGRTDTQYF. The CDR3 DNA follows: TGTGCCAGCAGCTTAGGAGGACAGGGACGCACAGATACGCAGTATTTT.

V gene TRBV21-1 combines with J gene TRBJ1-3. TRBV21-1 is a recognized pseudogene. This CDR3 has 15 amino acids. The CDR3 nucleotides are TGTGCCAGCACCCCTGAGAGGAACTCTGGAAACACCATATATTTT. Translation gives CASTPERNSGNTIYF.

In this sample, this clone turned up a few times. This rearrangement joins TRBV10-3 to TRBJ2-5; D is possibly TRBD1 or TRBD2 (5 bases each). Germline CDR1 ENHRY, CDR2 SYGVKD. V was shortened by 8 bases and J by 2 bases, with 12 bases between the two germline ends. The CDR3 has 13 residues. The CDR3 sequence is CAIGASPQETQYF. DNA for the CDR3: TGTGCCATCGGGGCTAGCCCTCAAGAGACCCAGTACTTC.

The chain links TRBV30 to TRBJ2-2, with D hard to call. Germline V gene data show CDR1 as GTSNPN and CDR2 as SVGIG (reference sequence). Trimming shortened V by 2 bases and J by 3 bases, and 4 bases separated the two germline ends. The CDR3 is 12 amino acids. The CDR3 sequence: CAWSYDTGELFF. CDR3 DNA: TGTGCCTGGAGTTACGACACCGGGGAGCTGTTTTTT.

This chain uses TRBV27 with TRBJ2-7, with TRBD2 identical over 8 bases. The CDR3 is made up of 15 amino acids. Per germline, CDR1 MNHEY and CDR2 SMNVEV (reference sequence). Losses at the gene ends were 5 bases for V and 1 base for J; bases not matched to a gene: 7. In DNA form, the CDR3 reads TGTGCCAGCAGTCCCGGACTAGCTGAATCCTACGAGCAGTACTTC. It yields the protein CASSPGLAESYEQYF.

In DNA form, the CDR3 reads TGTGCCAGCAGTGGGACAGTGAACACTGAAGCTTTCTTT. Translating it yields CASSGTVNTEAFF. The chain has TRBV28 and TRBJ1-1, with 7 bases lining up with TRBD1. In germline, CDR1 is MDHEN, CDR2 SYDVKM. The CDR3 is 13 amino acids. V lost 5 bases, J lost 0 bases, and 0 bases stayed unmatched.

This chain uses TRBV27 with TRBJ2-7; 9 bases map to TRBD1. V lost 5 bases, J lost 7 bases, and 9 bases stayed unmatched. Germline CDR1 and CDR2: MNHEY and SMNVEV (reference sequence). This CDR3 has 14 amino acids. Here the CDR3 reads CASSPRTGVREQYF. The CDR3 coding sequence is TGTGCCAGCAGTCCCCGGACAGGGGTGCGGGAGCAGTACTTC.

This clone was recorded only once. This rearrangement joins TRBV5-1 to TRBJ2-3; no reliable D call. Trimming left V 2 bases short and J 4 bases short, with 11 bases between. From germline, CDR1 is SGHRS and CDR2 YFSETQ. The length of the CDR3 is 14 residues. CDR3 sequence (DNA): TGCGCCAGCAGCTTTACCTGGGCCTCAGATACGCAGTATTTT. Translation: CASSFTWASDTQYF.

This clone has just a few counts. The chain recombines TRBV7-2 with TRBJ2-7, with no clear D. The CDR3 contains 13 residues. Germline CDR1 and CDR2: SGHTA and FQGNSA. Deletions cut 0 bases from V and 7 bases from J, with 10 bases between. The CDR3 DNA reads TGTGCCAGCAGCTTAGCTGCTTTGGGGGAGCAGTACTTC. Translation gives CASSLAALGEQYF.

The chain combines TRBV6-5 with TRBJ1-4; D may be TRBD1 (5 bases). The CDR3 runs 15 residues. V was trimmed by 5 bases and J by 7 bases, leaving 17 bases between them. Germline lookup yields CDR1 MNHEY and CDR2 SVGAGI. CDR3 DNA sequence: TGTGCCAGCAGTCTAACCGGGACCGCCGGTGAAAAACTGTTTTTT. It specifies CASSLTGTAGEKLFF.

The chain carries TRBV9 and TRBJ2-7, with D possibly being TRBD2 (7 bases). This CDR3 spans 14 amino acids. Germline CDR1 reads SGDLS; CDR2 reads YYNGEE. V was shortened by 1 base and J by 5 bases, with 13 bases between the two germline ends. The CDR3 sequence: CASSVSVGGDEQYF. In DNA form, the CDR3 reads TGTGCCAGCAGCGTATCGGTAGGGGGGGACGAGCAGTACTTC.

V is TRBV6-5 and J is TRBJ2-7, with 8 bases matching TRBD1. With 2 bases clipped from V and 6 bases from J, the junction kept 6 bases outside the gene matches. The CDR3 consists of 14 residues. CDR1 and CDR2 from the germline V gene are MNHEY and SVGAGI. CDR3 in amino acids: CASSYRTGTIEQYF. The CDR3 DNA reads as TGTGCCAGCAGTTACAGGACAGGGACGATCGAGCAGTACTTC.

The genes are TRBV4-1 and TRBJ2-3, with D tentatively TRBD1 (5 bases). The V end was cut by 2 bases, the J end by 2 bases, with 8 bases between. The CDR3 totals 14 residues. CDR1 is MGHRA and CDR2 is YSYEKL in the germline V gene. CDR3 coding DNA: TGCGCCAGCAGCCAAAACAGGTTCACAGATACGCAGTATTTT. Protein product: CASSQNRFTDTQYF.

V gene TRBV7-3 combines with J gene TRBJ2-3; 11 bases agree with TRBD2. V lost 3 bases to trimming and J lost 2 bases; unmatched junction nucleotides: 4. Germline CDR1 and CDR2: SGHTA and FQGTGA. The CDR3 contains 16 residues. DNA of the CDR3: TGTGCCAGCAGCTTGGAGACTAGCGGGATCACAGATACGCAGTATTTT. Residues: CASSLETSGITDTQYF.

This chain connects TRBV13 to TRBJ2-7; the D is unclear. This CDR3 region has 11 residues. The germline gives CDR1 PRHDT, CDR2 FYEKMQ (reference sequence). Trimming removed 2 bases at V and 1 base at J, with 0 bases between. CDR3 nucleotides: TGTGCCAGCAGCTTATCCTACGAGCAGTACTTC. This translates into CASSLSYEQYF. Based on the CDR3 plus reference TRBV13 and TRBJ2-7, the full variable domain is AAGVIQSPRHLIKEKRETATLKCYPIPRHDTVYWYQQGPGQDPQFLISFYEKMQSDKGSIPDRFSAQQFSDYHSELNMSSLELGDSALYFCASSLSYEQYFGPGTRLTVT.

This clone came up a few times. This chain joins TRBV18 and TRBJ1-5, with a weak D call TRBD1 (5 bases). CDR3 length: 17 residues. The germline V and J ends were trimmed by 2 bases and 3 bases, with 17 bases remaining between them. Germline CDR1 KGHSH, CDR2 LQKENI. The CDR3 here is CASSPSAGRLPNQPQHF. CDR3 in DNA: TGTGCCAGCTCACCATCGGCAGGGAGGCTACCCAATCAGCCCCAGCATTTT.

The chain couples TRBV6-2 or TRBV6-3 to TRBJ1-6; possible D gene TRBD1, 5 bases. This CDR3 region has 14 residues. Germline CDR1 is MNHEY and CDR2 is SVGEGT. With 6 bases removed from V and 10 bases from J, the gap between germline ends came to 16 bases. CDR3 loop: CASSRTSPGSPLHF. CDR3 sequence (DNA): TGTGCCAGCAGCCGGACATCTCCCGGATCACCCCTCCACTTT.

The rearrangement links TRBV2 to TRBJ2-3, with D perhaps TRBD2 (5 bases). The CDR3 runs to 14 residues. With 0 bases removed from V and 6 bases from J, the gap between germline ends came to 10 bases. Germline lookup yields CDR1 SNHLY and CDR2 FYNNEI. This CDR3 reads CASSEARVADTQYF. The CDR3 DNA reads TGTGCCAGCAGTGAAGCCCGGGTAGCGGATACGCAGTATTTT.

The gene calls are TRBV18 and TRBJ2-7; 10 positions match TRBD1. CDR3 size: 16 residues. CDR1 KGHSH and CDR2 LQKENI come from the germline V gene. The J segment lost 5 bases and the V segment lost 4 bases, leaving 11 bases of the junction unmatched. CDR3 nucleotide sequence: TGTGCCAGCTCACTGGTCGGGACAGGGGACATGCACGAGCAGTACTTC. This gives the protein CASSLVGTGDMHEQYF.

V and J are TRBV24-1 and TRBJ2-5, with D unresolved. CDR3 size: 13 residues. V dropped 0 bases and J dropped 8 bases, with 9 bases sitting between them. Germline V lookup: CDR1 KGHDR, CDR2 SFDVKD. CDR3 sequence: CATSDLAVSTQYF. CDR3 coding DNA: TGTGCCACCAGTGATTTGGCGGTTTCAACCCAGTACTTC.

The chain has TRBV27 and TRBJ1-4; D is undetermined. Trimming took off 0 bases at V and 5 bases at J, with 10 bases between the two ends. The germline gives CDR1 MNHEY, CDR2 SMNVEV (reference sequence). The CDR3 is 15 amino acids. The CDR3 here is CASSLSALENEKLFF. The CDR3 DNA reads TGTGCCAGCAGTTTATCGGCGCTTGAGAATGAAAAACTGTTTTTT.

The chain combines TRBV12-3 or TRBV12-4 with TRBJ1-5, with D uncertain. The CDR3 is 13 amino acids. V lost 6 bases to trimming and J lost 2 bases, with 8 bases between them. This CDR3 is CASSLGRNQPQHF. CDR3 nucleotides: TGTGCCAGCAGCCTAGGCCGCAATCAGCCCCAGCATTTT.

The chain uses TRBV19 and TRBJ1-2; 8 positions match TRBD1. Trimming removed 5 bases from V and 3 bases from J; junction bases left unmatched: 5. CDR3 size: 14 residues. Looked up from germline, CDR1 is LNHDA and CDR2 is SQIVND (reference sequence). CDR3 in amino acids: CASSEQGDDYGYTF. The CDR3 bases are TGTGCCAGTAGTGAACAGGGGGACGACTATGGCTACACCTTC.

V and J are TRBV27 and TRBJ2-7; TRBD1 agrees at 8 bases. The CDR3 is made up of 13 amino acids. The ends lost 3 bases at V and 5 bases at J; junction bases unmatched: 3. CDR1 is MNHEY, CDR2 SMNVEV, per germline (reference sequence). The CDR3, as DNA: TGTGCCAGCAGTTTGAGACAGGGGAACGAGCAGTACTTC. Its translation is CASSLRQGNEQYF.

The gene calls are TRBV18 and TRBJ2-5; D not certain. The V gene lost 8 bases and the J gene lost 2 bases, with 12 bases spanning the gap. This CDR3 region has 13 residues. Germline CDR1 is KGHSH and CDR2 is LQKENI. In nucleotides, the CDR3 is TGTGCCAGCCGTTCGGGTATTCAAGAGACCCAGTACTTC. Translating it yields CASRSGIQETQYF.

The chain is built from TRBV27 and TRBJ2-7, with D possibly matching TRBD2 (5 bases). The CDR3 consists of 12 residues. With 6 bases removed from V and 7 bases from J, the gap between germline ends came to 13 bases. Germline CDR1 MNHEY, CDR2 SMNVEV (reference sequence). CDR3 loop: CASRRVEVEQYF. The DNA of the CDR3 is TGTGCCAGCAGGCGTGTGGAGGTTGAGCAGTACTTC.

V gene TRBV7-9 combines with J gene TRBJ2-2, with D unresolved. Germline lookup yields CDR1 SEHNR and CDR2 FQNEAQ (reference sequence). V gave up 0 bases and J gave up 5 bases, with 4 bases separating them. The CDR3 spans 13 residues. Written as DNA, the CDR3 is TGTGCCAGCAGCTTAGCCGAAACCGGGGAGCTGTTTTTT. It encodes CASSLAETGELFF.

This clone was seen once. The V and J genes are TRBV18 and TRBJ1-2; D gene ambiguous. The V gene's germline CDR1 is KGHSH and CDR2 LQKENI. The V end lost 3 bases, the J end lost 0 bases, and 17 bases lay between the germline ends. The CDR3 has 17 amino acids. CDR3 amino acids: CASSPDTVGFTNYGYTF. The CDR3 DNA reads TGTGCCAGCTCACCTGACACCGTAGGATTTACTAACTATGGCTACACCTTC.